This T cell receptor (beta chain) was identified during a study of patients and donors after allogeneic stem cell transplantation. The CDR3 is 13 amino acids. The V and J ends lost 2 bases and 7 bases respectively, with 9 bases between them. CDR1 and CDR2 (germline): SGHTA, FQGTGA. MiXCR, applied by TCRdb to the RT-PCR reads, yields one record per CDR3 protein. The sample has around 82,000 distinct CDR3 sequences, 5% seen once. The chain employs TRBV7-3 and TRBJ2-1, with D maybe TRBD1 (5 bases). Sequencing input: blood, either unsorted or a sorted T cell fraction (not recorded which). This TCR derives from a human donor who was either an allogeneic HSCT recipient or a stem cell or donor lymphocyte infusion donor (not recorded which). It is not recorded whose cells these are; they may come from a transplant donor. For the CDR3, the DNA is TGTGCCAGCAGCTTACAAAGGGGTAATGAGCAGTTCTTC. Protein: CASSLQRGNEQFF.